The 25 T cell receptor beta chains given below trace back to one sample, sequenced in a study of CD8 T cells in ankylosing spondylitis. Whole-study results and caveats: In ankylosing spondylitis blood, a motif of eight highly homologous TCR beta variants appeared characteristic.

TCRdb re-called the 5' RACE reads with MiXCR, one entry per CDR3 protein. The sample lists fewer than 550,000 distinct CDR3 sequences, over 4% occurring once. These TCRs are of unknown antigen specificity. Sequenced input: blood, either unsorted or a sorted T cell fraction (not recorded which). The receptors here all came from a male donor with ankylosing spondylitis.

This clonotype was observed many times. J is TRBJ1-6 and V is TRBV4-3, with D unresolved. In germline, CDR1 is LGHNA, CDR2 YSLEER. V lost 1 base to trimming and J lost 7 bases, with 14 bases between them. There are 16 residues in the CDR3. The CDR3 spells CASSQASAVRNSPLHF. The CDR3 DNA reads TGCGCCAGCAGCCAAGCCTCCGCAGTTAGGAATTCACCCCTCCACTTT.

The chain is built from TRBV7-4 and TRBJ2-5, with a possible D match to TRBD1 (6 bases). The ends were cut back, 7 bases at V and 5 bases at J, with 20 bases in the middle. CDR3 length equals 15 residues. The germline V gene has CDR1 SGHVT and CDR2 SQSDAQ. The CDR3 DNA follows: TGTGCCAGCACCTCATCGGAACAGGGTGAGGAGACCCAGTACTTC. Protein product: CASTSSEQGEETQYF.

This clonotype showed up many times. V is TRBV10-1 and J is TRBJ1-3; possible D gene TRBD1, 5 bases. Germline V CDR1 and CDR2: WNHNN, SYGVQD (reference sequence). CDR3 length: 13 amino acids. V was clipped by 7 bases and J by 3 bases, with 10 bases between them. Here the CDR3 reads CASTRDGGNTIYF. DNA of the CDR3: TGCGCCAGCACCCGGGACGGTGGAAACACCATATATTTT.

The sample holds many counts of this clonotype. The chain joins TRBV20-1 to TRBJ1-1; the D is unclear. This CDR3 spans 13 amino acids. The V and J ends lost 0 bases and 7 bases respectively, with 12 bases between them. Looked up from germline, CDR1 is DFQATT and CDR2 is SNEGSKA (reference sequence). CDR3 bases: TGCAGTGCTAGAGATCCTACGGGAAATGAAGCTTTCTTT. Translated: CSARDPTGNEAFF.

A few counts support this clonotype. In DNA, the CDR3 is TGTGCCAGCAGCGCGGACAGGGGAACCTACAATGAGCAGTTCTTC. As protein: CASSADRGTYNEQFF. The chain carries TRBV7-2 and TRBJ2-1, with 9 bases aligning to TRBD1. Germline assignment: CDR1 SGHTA and CDR2 FQGNSA. J lost 2 bases, V lost 5 bases, and 4 bases had no gene match. The CDR3 is 15 residues long. Complete variable domain (other parts from reference TRBV7-2 and TRBJ2-1): GAGVSQSPSNKVTEKGKDVELRCDPISGHTALYWYRQSLGQGLEFLIYFQGNSAPDKSGLPSDRFSAERTGGSVSTLTIQRTQQEDSAVYLCASSADRGTYNEQFFGPGTRLTVL.

This clonotype has a count of ten or more. The rearrangement uses TRBV12-3 or TRBV12-4 and TRBJ1-2; D is undetermined. Between the trimmed V and J ends, which lost 3 bases and 8 bases, there was a span of 10 bases. The CDR3 spans 12 residues. CDR3 region: CASSFNPGGYTF. The DNA of the CDR3 is TGTGCCAGCAGTTTCAATCCTGGGGGCTACACCTTC.

At least ten counts were recorded for this clonotype. The V call is TRBV7-2, the J call TRBJ1-6; TRBD1 might be the D (6 bases). CDR1 and CDR2 (germline): SGHTA, FQGNSA. The CDR3 is made up of 17 amino acids. V was clipped by 0 bases and J by 0 bases, with 9 bases between them. The CDR3 sequence is CASSLARGSSYNSPLHF. CDR3 sequence (DNA): TGTGCCAGCAGCTTAGCGAGGGGGAGCTCCTATAATTCACCCCTCCACTTT.

This clonotype was detected only a few times. The chain carries TRBV5-1 and TRBJ2-7, with a possible D match to TRBD2 (5 bases). CDR1 and CDR2 (germline): SGHRS, YFSETQ. The CDR3 spans 15 residues. Deletions cut 0 bases from V and 2 bases from J, with 12 bases between. CDR3 protein: CASSLEASNPYEQYF. The CDR3 DNA is TGCGCCAGCAGCTTGGAGGCTAGCAACCCCTACGAGCAGTACTTC.

This clonotype was found many times. This chain joins TRBV28 and TRBJ1-2; maybe TRBD1 (5 bases). Germline assignment: CDR1 MDHEN and CDR2 SYDVKM. This CDR3 comprises 16 residues. V lost 4 bases to trimming and J lost 2 bases, with 17 bases between them. DNA for the CDR3: TGTGCCAGCAGTTCGAGGGCGGACAAGAGGAACTATGGCTACACCTTC. Translating gives CASSSRADKRNYGYTF.

This clonotype came up a few times. Here the CDR3 DNA reads TGTGCCAGCAGTCAAGACTCGTACAGTAAGTCCGCAGAGACCCAGTACTTC. Encoded protein: CASSQDSYSKSAETQYF. The V call is TRBV27, the J call TRBJ2-5, with D uncertain. V dropped 5 bases and J dropped 4 bases, with 23 bases sitting between them. There are 17 residues in the CDR3. CDR1 is MNHEY, CDR2 SMNVEV, per germline (reference sequence).

This clonotype showed up many times. The CDR3 here is CSVPERWGVNYGYTF. The DNA of the CDR3 is TGCAGCGTTCCCGAGAGGTGGGGAGTAAACTATGGCTACACCTTC. The rearrangement joins TRBV29-1 to TRBJ1-2, with unresolved D. This CDR3 is 15 amino acids long. Germline V lookup: CDR1 SQVTM, CDR2 ANQGSEA. Trimming left V 5 bases short and J 2 bases short, with 18 bases between.

This clonotype showed up many times. The V gene is TRBV6-5, the J gene TRBJ1-1; 7 bases agree with TRBD1. The CDR3 runs 15 residues. Germline-derived CDR1 and CDR2 are MNHEY and SVGAGI. V trimming: 0 bases; J trimming: 1 base; junction bases outside the gene matches: 2. CDR3 protein: CASSYSGQQNTEAFF. CDR3 coding DNA: TGTGCCAGCAGTTACTCGGGACAGCAGAACACTGAAGCTTTCTTT.

The sample holds many counts of this clonotype. The CDR3 reads CAISDSTSGTYEQYF. In DNA, the CDR3 is TGTGCCATCAGTGATTCGACTAGCGGGACATACGAGCAGTACTTC. The J gene is TRBJ2-7, the V gene TRBV10-3; the match to TRBD2 covers 11 bases. Germline V CDR1 and CDR2: ENHRY, SYGVKD. The trim removed 3 bases at V and 4 bases at J, leaving 5 bases unmatched. The CDR3 runs to 15 residues.

This clonotype was detected ten times or more. The CDR3 here is CASNTWGAPGGDQPQHF. CDR3 DNA sequence: TGTGCCAGCAACACCTGGGGGGCTCCAGGGGGCGATCAGCCCCAGCATTTT. The chain joins TRBV6-2 or TRBV6-3 to TRBJ1-5, with TRBD1 matching 8 bases. CDR1 is MNHEY, CDR2 SVGEGT, per germline. The CDR3 length is 17 residues. The junction had 16 bases not matched to a gene; V was cut back by 7 bases and J by 5 bases.

This clonotype was seen repeatedly, ten times or more. The V gene is TRBV5-1, the J gene TRBJ2-7; TRBD1 matches 8 bases. V trimming: 3 bases; J trimming: 5 bases; junction bases outside the gene matches: 1. Germline V gene sequence: CDR1 SGHRS, CDR2 YFSETQ. This CDR3 is built from 12 residues. This chain's CDR3 is CASSSDRDEQYF. The DNA of the CDR3 is TGCGCCAGCAGCTCGGACAGGGACGAGCAGTACTTC.

This clonotype has a count of ten or more. The genes are TRBV5-1 and TRBJ2-1; 7 bases line up with TRBD2. CDR1 and CDR2 from the germline V gene are SGHRS and YFSETQ. Trimming cost V 4 bases and J 0 bases; bases outside gene matches: 7. The CDR3 is made up of 16 amino acids. The CDR3 region is CASSGGSGNSYNEQFF. CDR3 in DNA: TGCGCCAGCAGCGGGGGGAGCGGGAACTCCTACAATGAGCAGTTCTTC.

This clonotype was detected many times. V and J are TRBV11-2 and TRBJ2-1, with D perhaps TRBD1 (6 bases). The germline V and J ends were trimmed by 3 bases and 5 bases, with 8 bases remaining between them. Germline CDR1 SGHAT, CDR2 FQNNGV. CDR3 length equals 13 residues. CDR3 in amino acids: CASSLGHNNEQFF. As DNA, the CDR3 is TGTGCCAGCAGCTTGGGACATAACAATGAGCAGTTCTTC.

This clonotype appeared many times. The chain combines TRBV20-1 with TRBJ1-1; D possibly corresponds to TRBD1 (6 bases). This CDR3 contains 14 residues. CDR1 and CDR2 from the germline V gene are DFQATT and SNEGSKA (reference sequence). V lost 5 bases and J lost 3, with 16 bases in between. The CDR3 DNA follows: TGCAGTGCTCAGTTGGACAGTTCTTACACTGAAGCTTTCTTT. Translated, it gives CSAQLDSSYTEAFF.

This clonotype was recorded many times. This chain links TRBV4-3 with TRBJ2-7; D uncertain. Germline V gives CDR1 LGHNA, CDR2 YSLEER. Trimming cost V 5 bases and J 3 bases, with 17 bases left between them. This CDR3 spans 15 amino acids. The DNA for the CDR3 is TGCGCCAGCAGCAAGACCGGGCCTTTTTACTACGAGCAGTACTTC. Its protein product is CASSKTGPFYYEQYF.

Many counts were recorded for this clonotype. This chain links TRBV6-5 with TRBJ2-1; no clear D gene. Trimming pared 1 base from V and 0 bases from J, leaving 4 bases between. This CDR3 region has 14 residues. CDR1 is MNHEY and CDR2 is SVGAGI in the germline V gene. CDR3 loop: CASSYYNSYNEQFF. The CDR3 DNA sequence: TGTGCCAGCAGTTACTACAACTCCTACAATGAGCAGTTCTTC.

V gene TRBV28 combines with J gene TRBJ2-5; D assignment may be TRBD1 or TRBD2 (5 bases each). The CDR3 totals 14 residues. Germline values: CDR1 MDHEN, CDR2 SYDVKM. Trimming pared 6 bases from V and 2 bases from J, leaving 13 bases between. This CDR3 is CASRLGEGQETQYF. The CDR3 nucleotides read TGTGCCAGCAGGTTGGGGGAAGGGCAAGAGACCCAGTACTTC.

This chain uses TRBV7-9 with TRBJ2-3, with 7 bases identical to TRBD1. CDR3 length: 14 residues. The germline V gene has CDR1 SEHNR and CDR2 FQNEAQ (reference sequence). The J segment lost 1 base and the V segment lost 5 bases, leaving 3 bases of the junction unmatched. As DNA, the CDR3 is TGTGCCAGCAGCCAACAGGGGCGCACAGATACGCAGTATTTT. The encoded protein is CASSQQGRTDTQYF. Full variable domain (missing parts from reference TRBV7-9 and TRBJ2-3): DTGVSQNPRHKITKRGQNVTFRCDPISEHNRLYWYRQTLGQGPEFLTYFQNEAQLEKSRLLSDRFSAERPKGSFSTLEIQRTEQGDSAMYLCASSQQGRTDTQYFGPGTRLTVL.

This clonotype came up many times. The rearrangement links TRBV6-5 to TRBJ2-1; D is uncertain. This CDR3 has 14 amino acids. Germline lookup yields CDR1 MNHEY and CDR2 SVGAGI. V dropped 0 bases and J dropped 5 bases, with 8 bases sitting between them. The CDR3 sequence is CASSYSKGNNEQFF. The CDR3 DNA sequence: TGTGCCAGCAGTTACTCGAAGGGAAACAATGAGCAGTTCTTC.

Points on this clonotype: Being one base from a much bigger clone, this may be a read error. This chain links TRBV27 with TRBJ2-7; D is undetermined. Germline CDR1 and CDR2: MNHEY and SMNVEV (reference sequence). Trimming took 6 bases from V and 0 from J, leaving 9 bases between them. The CDR3 has 13 amino acids. The CDR3 DNA reads TGTGCCAGCAGGAATCACGACTCCTACGAGCAGTACTTC. Its protein is CASRNHDSYEQYF.

Many counts were recorded for this clonotype. The chain links TRBV5-6 to TRBJ1-2, with D hard to call. The CDR3 is 15 residues long. V was clipped by 4 bases and J by 8 bases, with 21 bases between them. Germline CDR1 reads SGHDT; CDR2 reads YYEEEE. CDR3 sequence reads: CASSPERTDLPGYTF. The CDR3 nucleotides read TGTGCCAGCAGCCCAGAGCGGACGGACCTCCCGGGCTACACCTTC.